This TCR beta chain was sequenced in a study of shared clonotypes between healthy human individuals. About the research overall: Donors consisted of two women and a few men between 18 and 49.

The germline V and J ends were trimmed by 3 bases and 6 bases, with 14 bases remaining between them. CDR1 and CDR2 (germline): SGHAT, FQNNGV. The CDR3 runs to 14 residues. In the authors' methods: Without quality scores, immunoSEQ junctional reads could not be filtered like full-length reads. The protocol was immunoSEQ multiplex PCR, while the TCRdb copy is restricted to in-frame clones and leaves out a portion. V and J calls plus clone size are reproduced from that table; the DNA served to infer D and trimming. The sample includes a few million clones, approximately 93% of them seen just once. Every donor, a Caucasian adult, lived in Nashville, Tennessee.

The material sequenced was naive CD4+ T cells from PBMCs. The sample's subset: CD45RA+ positively selected. The origin of this receptor is a young man in good health. Some clones in this sample may be carry-over from other donors' samples. The chain carries TRBV11-2 and TRBJ1-1, with D perhaps TRBD1 (5 bases). The CDR3 nucleotides are TGTGCCAGCAGCTTTATCACGCAGGGTCCTGAAGCTTTCTTT. Translated: CASSFITQGPEAFF.